The 30 T cell receptor beta chains below were found in one sample sequenced in a study of OX40 agonist ivuxolimab in advanced cancers. Some clones are missing from TCRdb's copy, which holds only in-frame ones; the method was immunoSEQ multiplex PCR. The repertoire holds about 21,000 clones, with 85% to 90% as singletons. The source material was CD4+ or CD8+ T cells sorted from blood, sampled in a trial of the OX40 agonist ivuxolimab. Source of these receptors: an adult with an advanced solid tumor such as melanoma, head and neck, liver or kidney cancer.

The chain combines TRBV28 with TRBJ2-1; 7 bases fit TRBD2. V dropped 3 bases and J dropped 8; count of bases not matched to a gene: 4. The CDR3 spans 13 residues. From germline, CDR1 is MDHEN and CDR2 SYDVKM. In DNA form, the CDR3 reads TGTGCCAGCAGTTTCGAGCGGGGTTATGAGCAGTTCTTC. Protein: CASSFERGYEQFF.

This clone has just one count. The V gene is TRBV13, the J gene TRBJ2-5, with 12 bases lining up with TRBD1. The DNA end is more similar to TRBJ2-7, so the J call may be wrong. Germline V CDR1 and CDR2: PRHDT, FYEKMQ (reference sequence). The CDR3 consists of 17 residues. CDR3 bases: TGTGCCAGCAGCCCGGGACAGGGGGCAAGGGGCTCCTACGAGCAGTACTTC. This gives the protein CASSPGQGARGSYEQYF.

The chain uses TRBV7-9 and TRBJ2-3, with 12 bases matching TRBD2. V gave up 5 bases and J gave up 2 bases; unmatched junction bases: 5. The CDR3 sequence is 16 residues long. Germline V gene data show CDR1 as SEHNR and CDR2 as FQNEAQ (reference sequence). Here the CDR3 reads CASSDLAGGPTDTQYF. Here the CDR3 DNA reads TGTGCCAGCAGCGACCTAGCGGGGGGGCCCACAGATACGCAGTATTTT.

The rearrangement joins TRBV7-8 to TRBJ2-7, with D maybe TRBD2 (5 bases). Trimming removed 5 bases at V and 3 bases at J, with 11 bases between. CDR1 and CDR2 from the germline V gene are SGHVS and FQNEAQ. This CDR3 spans 13 amino acids. The CDR3 coding sequence is TGTGCCAGCAGCCCTCGACGGGGCTACGAGCAGTACTTC. This encodes CASSPRRGYEQYF.

The gene calls are TRBV4-1 and TRBJ1-1, with D hard to call. From germline, CDR1 is MGHRA and CDR2 YSYEKL. V was cut by 6 bases and J by 1 base, with 12 bases left in between. The CDR3 extends over 14 amino acids. For the CDR3, the DNA is TGCGCCAGCAGTGTCGAAAAAACGAACACTGAAGCTTTCTTT. This translates into CASSVEKTNTEAFF.

V usage is TRBV11-3 and J usage is TRBJ2-2, with D perhaps given as TRBD1 or TRBD2 (5 bases each). Trimming stripped 4 bases from V and 1 base from J, with 19 bases between. The length of the CDR3 is 18 residues. CDR1 SGHNT and CDR2 YENEEA come from the germline V gene. CDR3 sequence: CASSSFHRDRGNTGELFF. CDR3 DNA sequence: TGTGCCAGCAGCTCGTTTCACCGGGACCGGGGGAACACCGGGGAGCTGTTTTTT.

This clone was recorded only once. V and J are TRBV6-6 and TRBJ2-1; weak D call: TRBD2 (5 bases). Looked up from germline, CDR1 is MNHNY and CDR2 is SVGAGI (reference sequence). This CDR3 comprises 15 residues. Trimming shortened V by 0 bases and J by 6 bases, and 12 bases separated the two germline ends. CDR3 in amino acids: CASSYSWERFNEQFF. CDR3 nucleotides: TGTGCCAGCAGTTACTCGTGGGAGCGGTTCAATGAGCAGTTCTTC.

The gene calls are TRBV5-6 and TRBJ2-7; possibly TRBD1 for D (6 bases). This CDR3 has 13 amino acids. Germline-derived CDR1 and CDR2 are SGHDT and YYEEEE. The V and J ends lost 5 bases and 3 bases respectively, with 12 bases between them. CDR3 in amino acids: CASRRDTFYEQYF. The CDR3 DNA sequence: TGTGCCAGCAGACGGGACACTTTCTACGAGCAGTACTTC.

This chain uses TRBV4-2 with TRBJ1-2; D not resolved. V was cut by 4 bases and J by 8 bases, with 14 bases left in between. The CDR3 runs 13 residues. In germline, CDR1 is LGHNA, CDR2 YNFKEQ. In nucleotides, the CDR3 is TGTGCCAGCAGCCCCGGTCAAGGGCTAGGCTACACCTTC. This codes for CASSPGQGLGYTF.

The rearrangement links TRBV11-2 to TRBJ1-2, with D uncertain. The CDR3 contains 12 residues. Looked up from germline, CDR1 is SGHAT and CDR2 is FQNNGV. Trimming removed 2 bases at V and 7 bases at J, with 8 bases between. DNA of the CDR3: TGTGCCAGCAGCTTACCCGACCGTGGCTACACCTTC. This translates into CASSLPDRGYTF. Together with reference TRBV11-2 and TRBJ1-2, the CDR3 gives the full variable domain: EAGVAQSPRYKIIEKRQSVAFWCNPISGHATLYWYQQILGQGPKLLIQFQNNGVVDDSQLPKDRFSAERLKGVDSTLKIQPAKLEDSAVYLCASSLPDRGYTFGSGTRLTVV.

The chain couples TRBV7-2 to TRBJ2-4, with D maybe TRBD2 (6 bases). This CDR3 is built from 12 residues. The germline V gene has CDR1 SGHTA and CDR2 FQGNSA. Between the trimmed V and J ends, which lost 5 bases and 12 bases, there was a span of 14 bases. CDR3 in amino acids: CASSLSAGSQYF. CDR3 sequence (DNA): TGTGCCAGCAGCCTTAGCGCGGGAAGTCAGTACTTC.

The chain joins TRBV7-9 to TRBJ2-7; D gene ambiguous. Between the trimmed V and J ends, which lost 6 bases and 2 bases, there was a span of 8 bases. The CDR3 totals 12 residues. Germline V lookup: CDR1 SEHNR, CDR2 FQNEAQ (reference sequence). The CDR3 DNA sequence: TGTGCCAGCAGTTCAGCAGCCTACGAGCAGTACTTC. Translation gives CASSSAAYEQYF.

The J gene is TRBJ1-5, the V gene TRBV28, with unresolved D. This CDR3 spans 17 amino acids. V was shortened by 5 bases and J by 1 base, with 18 bases between the two germline ends. Germline CDR1 MDHEN, CDR2 SYDVKM. The DNA for the CDR3 is TGTGCCAGCAGTCCCCATTTTGTAAGGGCGAGCAATCAGCCCCAGCATTTT. Translation gives CASSPHFVRASNQPQHF.

V and J are TRBV15 and TRBJ1-1, with D perhaps TRBD1 (6 bases). V gave up 9 bases and J gave up 1 base, with 12 bases separating them. This CDR3 region has 13 residues. The V gene's germline CDR1 is LNHNV and CDR2 YYDKDF (reference sequence). DNA of the CDR3: TGTGCCACTTTTGGACAGCCGAACACTGAAGCTTTCTTT. Protein: CATFGQPNTEAFF.

This sequence joins TRBV9 and TRBJ2-2; D is possibly TRBD1 (5 bases). V shed 0 bases and J shed 2 bases, with 8 bases lying between them. This CDR3 has 15 amino acids. Germline V gene lookup returns CDR1 SGDLS and CDR2 YYNGEE. The CDR3 coding sequence is TGTGCCAGCAGCGTAGAATGGACAAACACCGGGGAGCTGTTTTTT. Residues: CASSVEWTNTGELFF.

The chain links TRBV7-8 to TRBJ2-5, with TRBD1 matching over 9 bases. The CDR3 is 16 amino acids. In germline, CDR1 is SGHVS, CDR2 FQNEAQ. The V gene end was trimmed by 4 bases and the J gene end by 6 bases; junction bases not matched to a gene: 12. The chain's CDR3 is CASSSHSGTGRQTQYF. As DNA, the CDR3 is TGTGCCAGCAGCTCGCACTCCGGGACAGGGAGACAGACCCAGTACTTC.

The chain couples TRBV4-1 to TRBJ2-7, with 9 bases matching TRBD1. Germline V gene lookup returns CDR1 MGHRA and CDR2 YSYEKL. This CDR3 contains 16 residues. The V segment lost 0 bases and the J segment 3 bases; nucleotides outside the gene matches: 6. The CDR3 DNA sequence: TGCGCCAGCAGCCAAGATTACGGGACAGGGTACTACGAGCAGTACTTC. It encodes CASSQDYGTGYYEQYF.

This CDR3 reads CSAGEVIEQYF. The DNA for the CDR3 is TGCAGTGCTGGCGAGGTTATCGAGCAGTACTTC. The chain couples TRBV20-1 to TRBJ2-7, with unresolved D. The CDR3 is 11 residues long. Germline V gene lookup returns CDR1 DFQATT and CDR2 SNEGSKA (reference sequence). V lost 5 bases and J lost 6, with 11 bases in between.

Only one count was recorded for this clone. The V call is TRBV11-1, the J call TRBJ1-3, with D hard to call. This CDR3 has 16 amino acids. The germline CDR1 and CDR2 sequences are SGHAT and FQDESV (reference sequence). V lost 2 bases and J lost 0, with 11 bases in between. CDR3 sequence reads: CASSLSGQSSGNTIYF. The CDR3 nucleotides read TGTGCCAGCAGCTTAAGTGGCCAGAGCTCTGGAAACACCATATATTTT.

V is TRBV19 and J is TRBJ2-7, with D possibly TRBD2 on 6 matching bases. Germline assignment: CDR1 LNHDA and CDR2 SQIVND (reference sequence). This CDR3 is 15 amino acids long. The V end was cut by 5 bases, the J end by 2 bases, with 16 bases between. CDR3 coding DNA: TGTGCCAGTAGTCCCTCCCCGGGACTCCCCTACGAGCAGTACTTC. Its translation is CASSPSPGLPYEQYF.

This clone was recorded a few times. The gene calls are TRBV11-2 and TRBJ1-6, with D unresolved. Germline V gene lookup returns CDR1 SGHAT and CDR2 FQNNGV. The CDR3 has 12 amino acids. The V and J ends lost 3 bases and 5 bases respectively, with 2 bases between them. CDR3 sequence: CASSLDNSPLHF. CDR3 bases: TGTGCCAGCAGCTTGGATAATTCACCCCTCCACTTT.

V usage is TRBV7-9 and J usage is TRBJ2-3; D call uncertain. This CDR3 contains 16 residues. V was cut by 5 bases and J by 0 bases, with 15 bases left in between. The germline gives CDR1 SEHNR, CDR2 FQNEAQ (reference sequence). CDR3 bases: TGTGCCAGCAGCCCCGGCTCGTTTGCTAGCACAGATACGCAGTATTTT. It translates to CASSPGSFASTDTQYF.

The rearrangement joins TRBV2 to TRBJ2-7; no clear D gene. The germline V and J ends were trimmed by 7 bases and 0 bases, with 10 bases remaining between them. The CDR3 loop spans 13 amino acids. Germline V lookup: CDR1 SNHLY, CDR2 FYNNEI. The CDR3, as DNA: TGTGCCAGCATTCGGACGGACTCCTACGAGCAGTACTTC. Translation: CASIRTDSYEQYF.

The chain combines TRBV19 with TRBJ2-2; no clear D gene. Germline values: CDR1 LNHDA, CDR2 SQIVND (reference sequence). V lost 4 bases, J lost 7 bases, and 7 bases lay in between. This CDR3 is 12 amino acids long. CDR3 sequence: CASSRGNGELFF. The CDR3 bases are TGTGCCAGTAGTAGAGGAAACGGGGAGCTGTTTTTT.

This chain connects TRBV11-2 to TRBJ1-3; D ambiguous. Per germline, CDR1 SGHAT and CDR2 FQNNGV. Trimming removed 0 bases from V and 8 bases from J, with 5 bases in between. This CDR3 spans 12 amino acids. CDR3 loop: CASSLEQHTIYF. The DNA of the CDR3 is TGTGCCAGCAGCTTAGAACAGCACACCATATATTTT.

The chain links TRBV7-3 to TRBJ2-1; 9 bases agree with TRBD2. Per germline, CDR1 SGHTA and CDR2 FQGTGA. CDR3 length: 15 amino acids. V gave up 3 bases and J gave up 11 bases; unmatched junction bases: 11. CDR3 sequence: CASSLTAGGAMKQFF. DNA of the CDR3: TGTGCCAGCAGCTTGACAGCGGGGGGAGCAATGAAGCAGTTCTTC.

This chain uses TRBV7-9 with TRBJ1-2; no clear D. This CDR3 has 13 amino acids. Germline CDR1 SEHNR, CDR2 FQNEAQ (reference sequence). V lost 5 bases to trimming and J lost 8 bases, with 15 bases between them. Here the CDR3 reads CASSPGQGLGYTF. The CDR3 nucleotides read TGTGCCAGCAGCCCCGGTCAAGGGCTAGGCTACACCTTC.

In its sample, this clone was seen once. The chain combines TRBV27 with TRBJ2-4; TRBD2 agrees at 15 bases. Per the germline V gene, CDR1 is MNHEY and CDR2 is SMNVEV (reference sequence). V shed 3 bases, J shed 1 base, and the junction held 4 bases outside the gene matches. The CDR3 has 18 amino acids. The CDR3 bases are TGTGCCAGCAGTTTTAGGACTAGCGGGGGGGCGGCCAAAAACATTCAGTACTTC. It is translated as CASSFRTSGGAAKNIQYF.

This chain uses TRBV10-3 with TRBJ2-5; 8 nucleotides match TRBD1. Germline V gives CDR1 ENHRY, CDR2 SYGVKD. After removal of 6 bases from V and 4 bases from J, the junction contained 13 bases not matched to a gene. CDR3 length: 16 amino acids. The CDR3 sequence: CAIRGDRGVVLETQYF. The CDR3 region has the DNA TGTGCCATCAGGGGAGACAGGGGAGTAGTGTTAGAGACCCAGTACTTC.

This clone has a count of ten or more. This chain uses TRBV6-1 with TRBJ2-7; D perhaps matches TRBD2 (6 bases). Germline-derived CDR1 and CDR2 are MNHNS and SASEGT. CDR3 length: 14 amino acids. Trimming took 11 bases from V and 3 from J, leaving 20 bases between them. The CDR3 loop is CASERRQGGYEQYF. In nucleotides, the CDR3 is TGTGCCTCGGAGCGGCGCCAGGGAGGCTACGAGCAGTACTTC.